This T cell receptor (beta chain) appears in the sequencing data of a study of glioma-infiltrating T cells. This CDR3 contains 15 residues. Germline V gene lookup returns CDR1 SGHDN and CDR2 FVKESK. The J segment lost 2 bases and the V segment lost 4 bases, leaving 5 bases of the junction unmatched. This clonotype was counted many times. Using RNA template, CDR3s of TCR alpha and beta were amplified with iRepertoire arm-PCR. TCRdb ran MiXCR on the multiplex PCR reads and lists one entry per CDR3 protein. The sample consists of some 85,000 distinct CDR3 sequences, 20% to 25% of them appearing once. The sample comprised glioma tissue, nonneoplastic brain tissue, or PBMCs (not recorded which). V is TRBV14 and J is TRBJ1-5, with 7 bases aligning to TRBD1. The TCR comes from a human donor with low-grade glioma or glioblastoma, undergoing nonglioma brain surgery, or in good health (not recorded which). The DNA for the CDR3 is TGTGCCAGCAGCCCCCTCGGGACAGGCAATCAGCCCCAGCATTTT. Residues: CASSPLGTGNQPQHF.